This T cell receptor (beta chain) came from a study of T-cell reconstitution after alpha-beta-depleted transplantation in children listed by TCRdb under 2016. Context from the whole study: Using TCR repertoire profiling, the study quantitatively followed how T-cell immune reconstitution unfolded in children after TCRalphabeta/CD19-depleted allogeneic hematopoietic cell transplantation. What the research found in general, with its limitations: The frequencies of hyperexpanded clones fell over the following months, and after one year, T-cell counts and TCRbeta diversity were mostly attributed to newly produced T cells. About two months after transplant, the apparently early recovery of alphabetaT-cell counts reportedly depended on just several hundred clones that had expanded rapidly and came from non-depleted graft cells. In some patients, the high TCRbeta diversity seen at day 60 was put down to recipient T cells and intrathymic progenitors that had survived conditioning.

V gives up 8 bases and J gives up 9 bases, and the segment between their germline ends measures 16 bases. The CDR3 measures 13 amino acids from cysteine to phenylalanine. The kept DNA is CDR3 alone, 39 bases in frame from the first base. The germline V gene encodes CDR1 MGHDK and CDR2 SYGVNS. Reading the label with the study, this specimen's treatment or condition is: allogeneic hematopoietic cell transplantation with graft depleted of TCRalphabeta T cells and CD19 B cells. Transplant recipients were children who received TCRalphabeta/CD19-depleted allogeneic hematopoietic cell grafts. Of note for this clonotype: No cognate antigen has been identified for it. Base qualities are not provided; no much larger clone lies one nucleotide away.

Library construction relied on PCR. Sequencing used an Illumina HiSeq 2500. To normalize quantification of the TCRbeta repertoire, the TCR libraries were built with molecular barcoding that relied on unique molecular identifiers. TCRdb trimmed public reads at Q25 via fastp, called clones via MiXCR and kept in-frame beta chains. Each entry merges the rows of one CDR3 protein and shows their most common DNA and genes. Present in this sample are hundreds of thousands of distinct CDR3 sequences, about 16% of which were seen just once. The leading ten clones occupy around 30% of the sample. The chain uses TRBV25-1 and TRBJ2-2; the D gene is unclear. This TCR came from a boy less than two years old who had a stem cell transplant for Wiskott-Aldrich syndrome, so the T cells may come from the graft donor. Sequencing was performed on PBMCs, mostly from graft donor cells, taken 360 days after TCRalphabeta/CD19-depleted stem cell transplant. The sequence in DNA is TGTGCCAGCGAATCTGGAAGATCCCGGGAGCTGTTTTTT. Its translation reads: CASESGRSRELFF.